The clone carrying this T cell receptor beta chain was detected ten times or more. No antigen is known for it. The CDR3 loop spans 12 amino acids. Trimming shortened V by 5 bases and J by 4 bases, and 7 bases separated the two germline ends. The germline CDR1 and CDR2 sequences are SEHNR and FQNEAQ (reference sequence). These data belong to a study of early T cells in non-severe SARS-CoV-2 infection. Study-level information: Chains stayed unpaired after sequencing of bulk RNA from unsorted whole blood.

As part of library construction, unique molecular identifiers were attached to individual cDNA molecules. TCRdb passed the 5' RACE reads through MiXCR, listing each CDR3 protein once. The sample lists about 49,000 distinct CDR3 sequences; around 11% were seen once. The study's findings and limits: Anti-spike CD8 specificities were favored by VDJdb matching, whose results missed private and CD4 specificities.

V is TRBV7-9 and J is TRBJ2-3; no clear D gene. The sequence was obtained from an adult who was a healthcare worker with PCR-confirmed SARS-CoV-2 infection or an uninfected control (not recorded which). The sample comprised whole blood. The CDR3 nucleotides read TGTGCCAGCAGCCCCGGCGCAGATACGCAGTATTTT. Protein: CASSPGADTQYF.